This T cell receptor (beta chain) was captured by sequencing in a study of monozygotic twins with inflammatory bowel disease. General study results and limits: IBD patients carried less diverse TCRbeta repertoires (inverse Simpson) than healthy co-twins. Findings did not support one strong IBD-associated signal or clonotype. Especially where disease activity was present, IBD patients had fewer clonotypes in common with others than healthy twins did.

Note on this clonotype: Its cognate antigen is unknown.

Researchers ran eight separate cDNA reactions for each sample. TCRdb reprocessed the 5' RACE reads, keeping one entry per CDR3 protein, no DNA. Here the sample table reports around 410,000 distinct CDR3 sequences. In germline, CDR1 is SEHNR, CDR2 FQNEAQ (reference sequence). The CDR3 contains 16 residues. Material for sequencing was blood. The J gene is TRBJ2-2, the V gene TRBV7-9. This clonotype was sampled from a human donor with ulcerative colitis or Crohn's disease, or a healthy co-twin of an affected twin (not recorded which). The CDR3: CASSLSRTANTGELFF.